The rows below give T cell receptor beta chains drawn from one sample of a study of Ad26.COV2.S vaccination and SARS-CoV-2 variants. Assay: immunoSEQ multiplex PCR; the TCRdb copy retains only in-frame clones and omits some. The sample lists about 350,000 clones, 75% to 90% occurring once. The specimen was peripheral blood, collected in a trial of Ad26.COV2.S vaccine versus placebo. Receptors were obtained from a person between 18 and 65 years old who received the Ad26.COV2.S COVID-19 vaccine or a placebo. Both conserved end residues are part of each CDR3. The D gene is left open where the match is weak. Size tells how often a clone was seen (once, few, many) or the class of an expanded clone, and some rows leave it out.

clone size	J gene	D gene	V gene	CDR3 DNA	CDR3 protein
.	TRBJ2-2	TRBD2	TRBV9	TGTGCCAGCAGCGTAGTGGTTAGCGGGTATTCGAACACCGGGGAGCTGTTTTTT	CASSVVVSGYSNTGELFF
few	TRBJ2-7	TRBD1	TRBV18	TGTGCCAGCTCATACGACAGGGCCTCCTACGAGCAGTACTTC	CASSYDRASYEQYF
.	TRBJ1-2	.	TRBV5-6	TGTGCCAGCAGCTCGATCGGGGGCGCAGGGTATGGCTACACCTTC	CASSSIGGAGYGYTF
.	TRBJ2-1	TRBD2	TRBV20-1	TGCAGTGCTAGTTCGGGAGTTTTGACTAGCGGGAATCCGCAGTTCTTC	CSASSGVLTSGNPQFF
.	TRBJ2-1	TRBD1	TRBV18	TGTGCCAGCTCCCCTAACCGGGACAGGGCAGGGAATGAGCAGTTCTTC	CASSPNRDRAGNEQFF
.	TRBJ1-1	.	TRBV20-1	TGCAGTGCTAGAGAGAAAGCTTTCTTT	CSAREKAFF
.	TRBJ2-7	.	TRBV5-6	TGTGCCAGCAGCCGCGGGACAGAAGAGCAGTACTTC	CASSRGTEEQYF
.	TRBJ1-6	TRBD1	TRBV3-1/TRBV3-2	TGTGCCAGCAGCCACCACCGGGACAGGGGTAGTTCACCCCTCCACTTT	CASSHHRDRGSSPLHF
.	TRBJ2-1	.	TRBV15	TGTGCCACCAGTTCAGTCAGGGGCAATGAGCAGTTCTTC	CATSSVRGNEQFF
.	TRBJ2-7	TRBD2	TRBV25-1	TGTGCCAGCAGTGAATATCGGGGGGGCTACGAGCAGTACTTC	CASSEYRGGYEQYF
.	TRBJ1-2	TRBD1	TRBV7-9	TGTGCCAGCAGCTCAAACAGGGGAATGGATGGCTACACCTTC	CASSSNRGMDGYTF
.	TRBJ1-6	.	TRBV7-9	TGTGCCAGCAGCTTGACGGGGCAGTGGAATTCACCCCTCCACTTT	CASSLTGQWNSPLHF
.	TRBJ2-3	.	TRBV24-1	TGTGCCACCAGCCCCTCTTCAGGCACAGATACGCAGTATTTT	CATSPSSGTDTQYF
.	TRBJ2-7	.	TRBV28	TGTGCCAGCGGGCCCTGGCGGGCGGGTTCCTACGAGCAGTACTTC	CASGPWRAGSYEQYF
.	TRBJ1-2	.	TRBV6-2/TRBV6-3	TGTGCCAGCAGCCCTAATCAGGGGTTTCCTAACTATGGCTACACCTTC	CASSPNQGFPNYGYTF
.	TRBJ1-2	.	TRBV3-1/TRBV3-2	TGTGCCAGCAGCCATTGGACGAGCCGGTATGGCTACACCTTC	CASSHWTSRYGYTF
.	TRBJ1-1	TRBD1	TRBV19	TGTGCCAGTAGTCGAATTCTGGGACAGGGTAACACTGAAGCTTTCTTT	CASSRILGQGNTEAFF